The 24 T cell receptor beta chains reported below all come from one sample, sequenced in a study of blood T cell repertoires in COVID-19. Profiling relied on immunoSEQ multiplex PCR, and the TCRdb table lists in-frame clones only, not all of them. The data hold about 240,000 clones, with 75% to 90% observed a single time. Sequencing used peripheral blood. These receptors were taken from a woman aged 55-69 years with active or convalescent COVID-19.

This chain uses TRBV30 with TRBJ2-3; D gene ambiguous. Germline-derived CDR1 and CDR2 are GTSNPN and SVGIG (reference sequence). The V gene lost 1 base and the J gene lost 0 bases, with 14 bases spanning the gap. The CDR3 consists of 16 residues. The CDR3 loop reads CAWSGKSIRSTDTQYF. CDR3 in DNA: TGTGCCTGGAGTGGAAAGAGCATACGAAGCACAGATACGCAGTATTTT.

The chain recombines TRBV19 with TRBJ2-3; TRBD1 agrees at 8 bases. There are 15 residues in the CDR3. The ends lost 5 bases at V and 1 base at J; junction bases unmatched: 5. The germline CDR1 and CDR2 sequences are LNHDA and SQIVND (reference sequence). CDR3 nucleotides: TGTGCCAGTAGTGCCCTGACAGGGGGCACAGATACGCAGTATTTT. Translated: CASSALTGGTDTQYF.

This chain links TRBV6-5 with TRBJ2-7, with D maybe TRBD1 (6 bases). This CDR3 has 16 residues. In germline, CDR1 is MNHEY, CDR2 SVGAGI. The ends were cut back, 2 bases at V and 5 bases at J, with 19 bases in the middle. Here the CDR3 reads CASSYGRMGTPHEQYF. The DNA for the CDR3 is TGTGCCAGCAGTTACGGGCGCATGGGGACACCCCACGAGCAGTACTTC.

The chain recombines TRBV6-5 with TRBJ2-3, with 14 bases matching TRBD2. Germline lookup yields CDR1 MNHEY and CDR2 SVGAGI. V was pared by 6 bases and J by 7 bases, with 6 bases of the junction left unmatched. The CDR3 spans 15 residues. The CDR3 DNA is TGTGCCAGCAGCGGACTAGCGGGGGGCACCAATACGCAGTATTTT. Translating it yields CASSGLAGGTNTQYF.

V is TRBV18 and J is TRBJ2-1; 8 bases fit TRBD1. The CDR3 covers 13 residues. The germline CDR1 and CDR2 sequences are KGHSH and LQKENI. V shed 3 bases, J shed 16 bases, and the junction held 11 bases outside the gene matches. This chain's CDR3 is CASSPPQGAKNFF. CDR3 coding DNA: TGTGCCAGCTCACCCCCCCAGGGGGCGAAGAATTTCTTC.

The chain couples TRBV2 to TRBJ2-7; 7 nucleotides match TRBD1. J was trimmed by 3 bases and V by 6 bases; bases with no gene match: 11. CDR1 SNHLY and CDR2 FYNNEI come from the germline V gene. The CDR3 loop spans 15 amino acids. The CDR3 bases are TGTGCCAGCAGGCGCACAGGGGCAGGGGTCTACGAGCAGTACTTC. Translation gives CASRRTGAGVYEQYF.

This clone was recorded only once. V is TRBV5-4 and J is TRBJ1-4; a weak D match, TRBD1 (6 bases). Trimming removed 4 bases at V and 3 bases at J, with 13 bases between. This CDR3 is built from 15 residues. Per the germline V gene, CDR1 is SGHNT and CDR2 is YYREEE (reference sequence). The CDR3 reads CASSQGQNPNEKLFF. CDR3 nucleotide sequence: TGTGCCAGCAGCCAAGGACAGAACCCTAATGAAAAACTGTTTTTT.

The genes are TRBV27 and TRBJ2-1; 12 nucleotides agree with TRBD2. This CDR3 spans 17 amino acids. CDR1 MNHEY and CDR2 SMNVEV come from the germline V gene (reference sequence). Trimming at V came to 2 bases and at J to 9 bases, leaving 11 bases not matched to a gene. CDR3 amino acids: CASSLGSSGGDFSEQFF. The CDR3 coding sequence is TGTGCCAGCAGTTTAGGGTCTAGCGGGGGGGATTTTAGTGAGCAGTTCTTC.

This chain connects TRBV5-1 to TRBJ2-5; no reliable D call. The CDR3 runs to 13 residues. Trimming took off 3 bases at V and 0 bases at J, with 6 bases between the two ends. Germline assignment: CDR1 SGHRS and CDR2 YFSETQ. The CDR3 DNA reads TGCGCCAGCAGCTCCCTGTACCAAGAGACCCAGTACTTC. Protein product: CASSSLYQETQYF.

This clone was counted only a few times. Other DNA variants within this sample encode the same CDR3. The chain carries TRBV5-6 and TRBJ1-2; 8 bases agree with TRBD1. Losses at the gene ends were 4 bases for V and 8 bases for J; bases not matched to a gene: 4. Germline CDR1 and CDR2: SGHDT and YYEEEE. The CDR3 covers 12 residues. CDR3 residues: CASSLQGDGYTF. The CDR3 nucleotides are TGTGCCAGCAGCCTACAGGGGGACGGCTACACCTTC.

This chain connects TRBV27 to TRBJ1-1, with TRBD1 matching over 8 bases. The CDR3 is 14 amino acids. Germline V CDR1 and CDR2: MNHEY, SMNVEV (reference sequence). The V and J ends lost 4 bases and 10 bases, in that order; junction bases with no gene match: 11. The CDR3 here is CASSSQTGVIGAFF. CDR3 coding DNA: TGTGCCAGCAGTTCCCAGACAGGGGTAATAGGAGCTTTCTTT.

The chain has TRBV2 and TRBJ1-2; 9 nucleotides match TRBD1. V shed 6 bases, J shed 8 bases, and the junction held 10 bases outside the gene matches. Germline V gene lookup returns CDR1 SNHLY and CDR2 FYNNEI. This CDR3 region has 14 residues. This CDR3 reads CASSVNRGRYGYTF. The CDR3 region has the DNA TGTGCCAGCAGCGTTAACAGGGGGCGGTACGGCTACACCTTC.

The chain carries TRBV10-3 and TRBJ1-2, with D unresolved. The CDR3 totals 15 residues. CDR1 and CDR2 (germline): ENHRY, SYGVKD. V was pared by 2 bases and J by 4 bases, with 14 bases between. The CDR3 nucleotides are TGTGCCATCAGTGAGGACAACCCCGCTCTCTATGGCTACACCTTC. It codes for CAISEDNPALYGYTF.

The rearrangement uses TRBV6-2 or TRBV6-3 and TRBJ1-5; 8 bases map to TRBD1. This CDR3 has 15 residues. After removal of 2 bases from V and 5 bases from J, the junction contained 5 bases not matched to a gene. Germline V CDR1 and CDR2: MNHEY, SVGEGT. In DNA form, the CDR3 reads TGTGCCAGCAGTTACCAGGACAGGGTATATCAGCCCCAGCATTTT. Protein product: CASSYQDRVYQPQHF.

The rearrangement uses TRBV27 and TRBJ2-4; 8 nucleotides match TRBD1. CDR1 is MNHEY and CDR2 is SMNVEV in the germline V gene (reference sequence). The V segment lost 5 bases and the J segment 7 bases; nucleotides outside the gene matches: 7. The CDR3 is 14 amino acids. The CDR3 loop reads CASSPGGDRNIQYF. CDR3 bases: TGTGCCAGCAGTCCTGGCGGGGACAGGAACATTCAGTACTTC.

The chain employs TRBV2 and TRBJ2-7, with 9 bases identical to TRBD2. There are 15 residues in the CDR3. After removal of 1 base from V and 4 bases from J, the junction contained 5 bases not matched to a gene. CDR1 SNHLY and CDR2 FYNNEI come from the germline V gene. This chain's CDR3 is CASSEGVTSGYEQYF. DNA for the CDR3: TGTGCCAGCAGTGAAGGGGTGACTAGCGGATACGAGCAGTACTTC.

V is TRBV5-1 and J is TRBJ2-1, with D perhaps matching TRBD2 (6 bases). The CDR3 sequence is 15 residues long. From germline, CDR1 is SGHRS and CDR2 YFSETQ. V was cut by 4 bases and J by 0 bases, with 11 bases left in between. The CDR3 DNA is TGCGCCAGCAGCAATACGGACTACTCCTACAATGAGCAGTTCTTC. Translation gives CASSNTDYSYNEQFF.

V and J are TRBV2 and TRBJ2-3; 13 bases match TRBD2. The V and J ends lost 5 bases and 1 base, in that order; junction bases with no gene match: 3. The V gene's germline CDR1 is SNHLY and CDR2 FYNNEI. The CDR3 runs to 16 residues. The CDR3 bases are TGTGCCAGCAGTCCCGGGACTAGCGGGGGCACAGATACGCAGTATTTT. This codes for CASSPGTSGGTDTQYF.

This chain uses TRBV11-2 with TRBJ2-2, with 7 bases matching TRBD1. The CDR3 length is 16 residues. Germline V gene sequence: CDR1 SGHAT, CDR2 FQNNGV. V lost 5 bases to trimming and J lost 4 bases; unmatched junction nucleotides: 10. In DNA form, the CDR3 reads TGTGCCAGCAGCGTTACAGGGGCGGGTGGCACCGGGGAGCTGTTTTTT. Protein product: CASSVTGAGGTGELFF.

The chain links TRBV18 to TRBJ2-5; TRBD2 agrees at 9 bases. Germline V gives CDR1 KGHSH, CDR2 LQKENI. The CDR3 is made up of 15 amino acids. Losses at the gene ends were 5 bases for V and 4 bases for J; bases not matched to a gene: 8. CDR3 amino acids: CASSSGTSPGETQYF. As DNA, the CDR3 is TGTGCCAGCTCATCAGGGACTAGCCCGGGAGAGACCCAGTACTTC.

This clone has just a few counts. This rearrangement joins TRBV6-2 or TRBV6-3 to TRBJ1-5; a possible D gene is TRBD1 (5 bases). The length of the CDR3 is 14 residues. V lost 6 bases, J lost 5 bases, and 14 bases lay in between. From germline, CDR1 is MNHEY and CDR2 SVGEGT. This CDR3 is CASSPRQTYQPQHF. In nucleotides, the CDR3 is TGTGCCAGCAGCCCCCGACAGACCTATCAGCCCCAGCATTTT.

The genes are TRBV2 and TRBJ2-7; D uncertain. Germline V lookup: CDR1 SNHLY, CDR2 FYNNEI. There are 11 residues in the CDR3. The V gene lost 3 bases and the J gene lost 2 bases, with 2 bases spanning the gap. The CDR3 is CASSDAYEQYF. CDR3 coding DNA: TGTGCCAGCAGTGACGCCTACGAGCAGTACTTC.

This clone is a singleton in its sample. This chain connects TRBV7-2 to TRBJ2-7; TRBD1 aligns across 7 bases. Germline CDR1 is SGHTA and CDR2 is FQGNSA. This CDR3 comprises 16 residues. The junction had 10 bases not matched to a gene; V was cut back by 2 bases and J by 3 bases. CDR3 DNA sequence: TGTGCCAGCAGCTTATTAGCAGCGGCAGGGGGCTACGAGCAGTACTTC. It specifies CASSLLAAAGGYEQYF.

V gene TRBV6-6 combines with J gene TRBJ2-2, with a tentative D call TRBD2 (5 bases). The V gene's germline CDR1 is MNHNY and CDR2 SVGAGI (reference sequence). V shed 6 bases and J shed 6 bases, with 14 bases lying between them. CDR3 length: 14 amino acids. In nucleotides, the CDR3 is TGTGCCAGCAGCGAGGGCCCGATCGCCGGGGAGCTGTTTTTT. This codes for CASSEGPIAGELFF.